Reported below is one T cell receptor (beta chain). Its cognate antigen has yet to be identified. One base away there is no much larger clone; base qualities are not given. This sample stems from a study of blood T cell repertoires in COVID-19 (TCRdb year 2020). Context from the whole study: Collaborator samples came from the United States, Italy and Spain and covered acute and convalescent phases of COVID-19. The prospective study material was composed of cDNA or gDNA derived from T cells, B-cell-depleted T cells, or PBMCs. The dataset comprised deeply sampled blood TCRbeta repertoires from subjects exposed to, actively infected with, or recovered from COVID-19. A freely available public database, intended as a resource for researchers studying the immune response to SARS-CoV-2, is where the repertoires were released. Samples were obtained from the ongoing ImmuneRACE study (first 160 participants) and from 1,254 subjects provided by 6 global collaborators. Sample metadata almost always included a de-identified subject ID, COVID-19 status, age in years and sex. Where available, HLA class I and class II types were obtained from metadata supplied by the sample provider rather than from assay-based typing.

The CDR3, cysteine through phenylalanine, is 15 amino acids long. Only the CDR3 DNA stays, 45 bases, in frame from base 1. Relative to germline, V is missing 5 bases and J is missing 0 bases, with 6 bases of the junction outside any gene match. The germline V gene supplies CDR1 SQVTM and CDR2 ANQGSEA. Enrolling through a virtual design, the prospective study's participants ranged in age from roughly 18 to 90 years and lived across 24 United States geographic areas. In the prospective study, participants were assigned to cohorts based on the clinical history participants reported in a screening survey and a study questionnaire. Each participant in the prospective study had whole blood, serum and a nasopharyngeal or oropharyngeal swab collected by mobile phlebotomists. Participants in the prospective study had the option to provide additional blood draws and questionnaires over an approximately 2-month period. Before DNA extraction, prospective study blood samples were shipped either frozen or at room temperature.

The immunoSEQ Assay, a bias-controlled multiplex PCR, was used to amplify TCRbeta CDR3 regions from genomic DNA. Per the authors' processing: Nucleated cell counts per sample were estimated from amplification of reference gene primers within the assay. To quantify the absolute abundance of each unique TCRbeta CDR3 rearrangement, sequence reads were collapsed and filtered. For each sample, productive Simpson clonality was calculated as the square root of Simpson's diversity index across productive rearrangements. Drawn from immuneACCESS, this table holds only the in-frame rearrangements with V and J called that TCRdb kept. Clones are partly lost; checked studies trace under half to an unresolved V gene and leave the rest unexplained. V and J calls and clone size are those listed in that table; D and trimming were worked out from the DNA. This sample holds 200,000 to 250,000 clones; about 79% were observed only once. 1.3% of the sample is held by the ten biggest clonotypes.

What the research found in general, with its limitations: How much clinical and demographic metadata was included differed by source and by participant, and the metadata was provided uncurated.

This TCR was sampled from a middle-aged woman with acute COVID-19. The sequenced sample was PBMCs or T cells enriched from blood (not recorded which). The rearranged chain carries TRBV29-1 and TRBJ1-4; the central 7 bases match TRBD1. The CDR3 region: CSVLGTETTNEKLFF. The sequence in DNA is TGCAGCGTTTTAGGGACAGAGACAACTAATGAAAAACTGTTTTTT.